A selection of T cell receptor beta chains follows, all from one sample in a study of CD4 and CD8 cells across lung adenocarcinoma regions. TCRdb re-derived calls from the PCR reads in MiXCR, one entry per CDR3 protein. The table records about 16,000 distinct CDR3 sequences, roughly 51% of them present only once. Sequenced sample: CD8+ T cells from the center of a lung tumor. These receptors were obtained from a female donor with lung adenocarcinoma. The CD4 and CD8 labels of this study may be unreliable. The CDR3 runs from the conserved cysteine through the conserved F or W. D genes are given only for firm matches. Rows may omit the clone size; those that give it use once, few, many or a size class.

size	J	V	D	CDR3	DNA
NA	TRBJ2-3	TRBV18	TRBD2	CASSPGLAGGEDTQYF	TGTGCCAGCTCACCAGGACTAGCGGGAGGTGAGGATACGCAGTATTTT
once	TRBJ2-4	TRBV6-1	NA	CASSEAGGQWATNTQYF	TGTGCCAGCAGTGAAGCCGGGGGACAGTGGGCCACAAATACGCAGTACTTC
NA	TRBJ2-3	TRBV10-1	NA	CASSESRAVGDTQYF	TGCGCCAGCAGTGAGTCGCGGGCGGTAGGAGATACGCAGTATTTT
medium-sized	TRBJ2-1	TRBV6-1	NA	CASSEFYGSYEQFF	TGTGCCAGCAGTGAATTTTACGGCTCCTACGAGCAGTTCTTC
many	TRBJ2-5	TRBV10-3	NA	CAISTRPQETQYF	TGTGCCATCAGTACTCGGCCCCAAGAGACCCAGTACTTC
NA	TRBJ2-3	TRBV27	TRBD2	CASSLAGGSLTDTQYF	TGTGCCAGCAGTTTAGCGGGGGGGTCGCTCACAGATACGCAGTATTTT
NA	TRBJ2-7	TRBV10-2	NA	CASSGNYEQYF	TGCGCCAGCAGTGGGAACTACGAGCAGTACTTC
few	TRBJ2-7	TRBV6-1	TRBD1	CASRRQGETYF	TGTGCCAGCAGGCGACAGGGGGAAACATACTTC
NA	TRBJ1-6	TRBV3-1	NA	CASSQVGQGGSPLHF	TGTGCCAGCAGCCAAGTTGGGCAGGGAGGTTCACCCCTCCACTTT
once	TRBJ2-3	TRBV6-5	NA	CASSCASLGGCPTDTQYF	TGTGCCAGCAGTTGCGCGAGTCTCGGGGGCTGTCCGACAGATACCCAGTATTTT
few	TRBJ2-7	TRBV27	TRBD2	CASHPRLAGAKTPYEQYF	TGTGCCAGCCATCCCCGACTAGCGGGGGCCAAAACCCCCTACGAGCAGTACTTC
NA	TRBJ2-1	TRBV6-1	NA	CASSAMDTASYNEQFF	TGTGCCAGCAGTGCCATGGACACTGCCTCCTACAATGAGCAGTTCTTC
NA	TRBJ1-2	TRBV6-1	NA	CASSSPRGNYGYTF	TGTGCCAGCTCCTCCCCGCGGGGTAACTATGGCTACACCTTC
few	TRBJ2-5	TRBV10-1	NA	CASSEGTQETQYF	TGCGCCAGCAGTGAGGGGACTCAAGAGACCCAGTACTTC
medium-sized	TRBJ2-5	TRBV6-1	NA	CASSEGNPAKETQYF	TGTGCCAGCAGTGAAGGGAACCCAGCCAAAGAGACCCAGTACTTC
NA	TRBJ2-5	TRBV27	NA	CASSSGGAQETQYF	TGTGCCAGCAGCTCGGGGGGCGCCCAAGAGACCCAGTACTTC
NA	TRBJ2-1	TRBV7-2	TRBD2	CASSLRPGGGAVNEQFF	TGTGCCAGCAGCTTAAGGCCGGGCGGGGGGGCGGTCAATGAGCAGTTCTTC
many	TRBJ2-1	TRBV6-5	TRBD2	CASSYGGGASNEQFF	TGTGCCAGCAGTTACGGCGGGGGGGCGTCGAATGAGCAGTTCTTC
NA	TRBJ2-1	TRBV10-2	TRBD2	CASSDFVGLATTNEQFF	TGCGCCAGCAGTGACTTCGTGGGACTAGCGACCACAAATGAGCAGTTCTTC
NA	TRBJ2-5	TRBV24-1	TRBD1	CAASVSGTGTDTQYF	TGTGCCGCGAGTGTTTCCGGGACAGGCACAGATACCCAGTACTTC
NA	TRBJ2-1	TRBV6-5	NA	CASSSHTTGTKTNEQFF	TGTGCCAGCAGTTCCCACACCACCGGGACCAAAACCAATGAGCAGTTCTTC
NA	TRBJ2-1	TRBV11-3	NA	CASSPSRFNEQFF	TGTGCCAGCAGCCCCTCACGGTTCAATGAGCAGTTCTTC
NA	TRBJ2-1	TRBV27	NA	CASSLWGSDEQFF	TGTGCCAGCAGTTTATGGGGATCCGATGAGCAGTTCTTC
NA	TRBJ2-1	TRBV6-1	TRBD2	CASSIRTSGRYNEQFF	TGTGCCAGCAGCATTAGGACTAGCGGACGCTACAATGAGCAGTTCTTC
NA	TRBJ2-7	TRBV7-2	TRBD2	CASSLGPQRGAREQYF	TGTGCCAGCAGCTTAGGCCCACAGCGGGGGGCACGGGAGCAGTACTTC
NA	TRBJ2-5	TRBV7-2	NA	CASSLVGGGRGGDPETQYF	TGTGCCAGCAGCTTAGTCGGGGGTGGCAGGGGCGGTGACCCAGAGACCCAGTACTTC
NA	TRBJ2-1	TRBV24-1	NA	CATSDQPQGYEQFF	TGTGCCACCAGTGACCAACCGCAGGGGTACGAGCAGTTCTTC
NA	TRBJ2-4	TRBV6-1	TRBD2	CASSRVPGGGVKDTQYF	TGTGCCAGCAGTCGCGTACCGGGGGGGGGGGTGAAAGATACGCAGTACTTC
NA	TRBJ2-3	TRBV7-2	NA	CASSSSFTGTDTQYF	TGTGCCAGCAGCTCGTCATTTACCGGCACAGATACGCAGTATTTT
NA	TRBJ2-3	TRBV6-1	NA	CASSVQGGTDTQYF	TGTGCCAGCAGTGTACAGGGGGGGACAGATACGCAGTATTTT
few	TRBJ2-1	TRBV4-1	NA	CASSQEEQVWNEQFF	TGCGCCAGCAGCCAAGAGGAACAGGTTTGGAATGAGCAGTTCTTC
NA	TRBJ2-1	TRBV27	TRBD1	CTSSKDRGPRWGNEQFF	TGCACCAGCAGTAAGGACAGGGGGCCTAGATGGGGGAATGAGCAGTTCTTC
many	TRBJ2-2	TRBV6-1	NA	CASREGSYTGELFF	TGTGCCAGCAGGGAAGGGTCTTACACCGGGGAGCTGTTTTTT
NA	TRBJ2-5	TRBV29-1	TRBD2	CSIWTSGGHQETQYF	TGCAGCATCTGGACAAGCGGGGGCCACCAAGAGACCCAGTACTTC
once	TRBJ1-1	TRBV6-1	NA	CASKQAFF	TGTGCCAGCAAGCAAGCTTTCTTT
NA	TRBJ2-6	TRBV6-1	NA	CASTGRATGANVLTF	TGTGCCAGCACCGGGCGGGCGACAGGGGCCAACGTCCTGACTTTC
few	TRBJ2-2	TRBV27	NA	CASSLPGERELFF	TGTGCCAGCAGTTTACCAGGGGAAAGGGAGCTGTTTTTT
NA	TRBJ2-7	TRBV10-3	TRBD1	CAIRPGTGGVYEQYF	TGTGCCATCCGCCCCGGGACAGGGGGCGTATACGAGCAGTACTTC
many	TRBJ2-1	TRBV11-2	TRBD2	CASSLDLAGGYNEQFF	TGTGCCAGCAGCTTAGATCTAGCGGGAGGTTACAATGAGCAGTTCTTC
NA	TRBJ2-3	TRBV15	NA	CATSKITDTQYF	TGTGCCACCAGCAAGATCACAGATACGCAGTATTTT
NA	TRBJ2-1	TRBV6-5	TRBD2	CASSSPGLAGPEQFF	TGTGCCAGCAGTTCTCCGGGACTAGCGGGACCTGAGCAGTTCTTC
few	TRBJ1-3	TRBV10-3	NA	CAIRPRQGGGGNTIYF	TGTGCCATCAGGCCGCGGCAGGGTGGTGGCGGAAACACCATATATTTT
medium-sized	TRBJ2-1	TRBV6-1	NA	CASSEEGRASYNEQFF	TGTGCCAGCAGTGAAGAGGGCAGGGCGTCCTACAATGAGCAGTTCTTC
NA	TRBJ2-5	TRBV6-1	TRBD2	CASSRGRAGGRGQETQYF	TGTGCCAGCAGTCGCGGGCGAGCGGGGGGCCGTGGCCAAGAGACCCAGTACTTC
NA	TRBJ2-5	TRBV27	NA	CACAGWGETDPETQYF	TGTGCCTGCGCGGGTTGGGGGGAAACTGACCCAGAGACCCAGTACTTC
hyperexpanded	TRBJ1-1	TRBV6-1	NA	CASSEGTVTEAFF	TGTGCCAGCAGTGAAGGGACAGTGACTGAAGCTTTCTTT
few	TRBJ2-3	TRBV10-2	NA	CASSRVAGADTQYF	TGCGCCAGCAGCCGGGTGGCAGGGGCAGATACGCAGTATTTT
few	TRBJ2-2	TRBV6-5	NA	CASSYSTNTGELFF	TGTGCCAGCAGTTACTCGACTAACACCGGGGAGCTGTTTTTT
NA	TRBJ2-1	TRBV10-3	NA	CAISFSGISYNEQFF	TGTGCCATCAGTTTTAGCGGTATCTCCTACAATGAGCAGTTCTTC
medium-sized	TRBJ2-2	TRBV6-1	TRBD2	CASSGLAGGWNTGELFF	TGTGCCAGCAGTGGACTAGCGGGGGGGTGGAACACCGGGGAGCTGTTTTTT
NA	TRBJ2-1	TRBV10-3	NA	CAATSGGGNEQFF	TGTGCCGCCACCTCCGGGGGAGGCAATGAGCAGTTCTTC
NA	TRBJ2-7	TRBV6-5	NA	CASSSTGSYEQYF	TGTGCCAGCAGTTCTACAGGCTCCTACGAGCAGTACTTC
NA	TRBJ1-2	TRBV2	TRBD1	CASSEDRGRGGYTF	TGTGCCAGCAGTGAAGACAGGGGCCGTGGTGGCTACACCTTC
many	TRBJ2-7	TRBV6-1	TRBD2	CASSEGSSGRHEQYF	TGTGCCAGCAGTGAAGGGTCTAGCGGGAGGCACGAGCAGTACTTC